This T cell receptor (beta chain) was retrieved from a study of OX40 agonist ivuxolimab in advanced cancers. Study-wide results and limits: Some of the nonresponding patients also showed low levels of normalized T-cell clonal expansion. With doses of 0.1 to 3.0 mg/kg, CD4+ and CD8+ blood T cells had undergone clonal expansion by week 6.

TCRdb's copy holds only in-frame clones and misses some; the assay was immunoSEQ multiplex PCR. The sample lists about 46,000 clones, 70% to 85% occurring once. Of note for this clone: Its matching antigen is unknown.

The CDR3 totals 14 residues. From germline, CDR1 is SGHDN and CDR2 FVKESK. V was clipped by 4 bases and J by 4 bases; unmatched bases: 7. The J gene is TRBJ2-7, the V gene TRBV14, with 7 bases aligning to TRBD1. The sample here was CD4+ or CD8+ T cells sorted from blood, taken in a trial of the OX40 agonist ivuxolimab. This receptor was taken from an adult with an advanced solid tumor such as melanoma, head and neck, liver or kidney cancer. The CDR3 loop is CASSLTGIRYEQYF. CDR3 coding DNA: TGTGCCAGCAGCCTGACAGGGATAAGATACGAGCAGTACTTC. Based on the CDR3 plus reference TRBV14 and TRBJ2-7, the full variable domain is EAGVTQFPSHSVIEKGQTVTLRCDPISGHDNLYWYRRVMGKEIKFLLHFVKESKQDESGMPNNRFLAERTGGTYSTLKVQPAELEDSGVYFCASSLTGIRYEQYFGPGTRLTVT.